The clone carrying this T cell receptor beta chain was counted at least ten times. This record belongs to a study of metastatic and nonmetastatic thyroid tumors. The germline V and J ends were trimmed by 3 bases and 4 bases, with 12 bases remaining between them. Per the germline V gene, CDR1 is KGHDR and CDR2 is SFDVKD. This CDR3 region has 14 residues. Original processing notes: The study took CDR3 differences across clinicopathological groups and made a distant-metastasis classifier for papillary thyroid cancer from them. Via MiXCR, TCRdb re-called the PCR reads. TCRdb's processing, not the authors', yielded these V and J calls. The table has 43,000 or so clones, roughly 15% seen once. No patient received treatment before thyroid surgery.

Sequencing was performed on blood. The J gene is TRBJ2-7, the V gene TRBV24-1; D may be TRBD1 (5 bases). The source is a female donor with papillary thyroid cancer or a benign thyroid nodule (not recorded which). Some clones in this sample may be carry-over from other donors' samples. The CDR3, as DNA: TGTGCCACCAGTGATGCAGGGTTGGGGTACGAGCAGTACTTC. Protein product: CATSDAGLGYEQYF.